The next 23 T cell receptor beta chains were all read from a single sample in a study of T-cell memory formation after mild COVID-19. TCRdb called the 5' RACE reads again in MiXCR, with one record for every CDR3 protein. Seen here are 95,000 to 120,000 distinct CDR3 sequences, approximately 22% observed once, and the top ten hold around 40%. Sequenced sample: PBMCs or a T cell subset sorted from them (not recorded which). The receptors here all came from a man between 18 and 35 years old who had mild COVID-19 (a few samples of this study predate the infection). Cell type and time point are not known.

This clonotype showed up just a few times. The chain recombines TRBV7-6 with TRBJ1-5, with D tentatively TRBD1 (5 bases). The CDR3 is 13 amino acids. V gave up 5 bases and J gave up 6 bases, with 11 bases separating them. Germline V gives CDR1 SGHVS, CDR2 FNYEAQ. The CDR3 DNA is TGTGCCAGCAGCCTGGGTCAGGGTCAGCCCCAGCATTTT. Its protein product is CASSLGQGQPQHF.

This clonotype showed up just a few times. The chain recombines TRBV14 with TRBJ1-1, with D uncertain. CDR3 length equals 16 residues. V lost 4 bases and J lost 3, with 18 bases in between. The germline gives CDR1 SGHDN, CDR2 FVKESK. Here the CDR3 DNA reads TGTGCCAGCAGCCCCTCGACCGGCGGCAGACACACTGAAGCTTTCTTT. Protein sequence: CASSPSTGGRHTEAFF.

This clonotype was recorded a few times. The V and J genes are TRBV4-2 and TRBJ2-1, with TRBD2 matching over 9 bases. CDR1 and CDR2 (germline): LGHNA, YNFKEQ. V was pared by 0 bases and J by 9 bases, with 9 bases of the junction left unmatched. The CDR3 extends over 16 amino acids. The CDR3 spells CASSQDEAGGWTEQFF. DNA for the CDR3: TGTGCCAGCAGCCAAGATGAAGCGGGGGGTTGGACTGAGCAGTTCTTC.

The gene calls are TRBV5-1 and TRBJ1-2, with 7 bases that match TRBD1. Germline V CDR1 and CDR2: SGHRS, YFSETQ. V lost 4 bases to trimming and J lost 2 bases; unmatched junction nucleotides: 2. The CDR3 loop spans 13 amino acids. The CDR3 nucleotides are TGCGCCAGCAGCGGGGACAGAAACTATGGCTACACCTTC. It yields the protein CASSGDRNYGYTF.

This clonotype showed up just a few times. The chain has TRBV7-9 and TRBJ2-5; D remains ambiguous. Deletions cut 4 bases from V and 5 bases from J, with 8 bases between. The CDR3 has 12 residues. The germline V gene has CDR1 SEHNR and CDR2 FQNEAQ (reference sequence). The chain's CDR3 is CASSWVEETQYF. The CDR3 coding sequence is TGTGCCAGCAGCTGGGTTGAGGAGACCCAGTACTTC.

This clonotype was counted only a few times. The rearrangement uses TRBV28 and TRBJ2-7, with a possible D match to TRBD1 (6 bases). Per the germline V gene, CDR1 is MDHEN and CDR2 is SYDVKM. CDR3 size: 13 residues. Trimming shortened V by 6 bases and J by 0 bases, and 9 bases separated the two germline ends. The CDR3 reads CASRADSSYEQYV. The CDR3 DNA follows: TGTGCCAGCAGAGCGGACAGCTCCTACGAGCAGTACGTC.

This clonotype was counted only a few times. CDR3 coding DNA: TGCGCCAGCAGCTTGGACACGAACACCGGGGAGCTGTTTTTT. This gives the protein CASSLDTNTGELFF. The rearrangement joins TRBV5-1 to TRBJ2-2; no firm D call. V gave up 0 bases and J gave up 0 bases, with 3 bases separating them. Germline CDR1 and CDR2: SGHRS and YFSETQ. This CDR3 contains 14 residues.

This clonotype was seen a few times. In DNA form, the CDR3 reads TGTGCCAGCAGCTCCGGGACAGGGGAAACCTACAATGAGCAGTTCTTC. Translation gives CASSSGTGETYNEQFF. The rearrangement joins TRBV7-3 to TRBJ2-1; 10 bases map to TRBD1. The germline CDR1 and CDR2 sequences are SGHTA and FQGTGA. CDR3 length: 16 residues. The V gene end was trimmed by 4 bases and the J gene end by 2 bases; junction bases not matched to a gene: 5.

V and J are TRBV28 and TRBJ2-2; TRBD2 is a possible D gene (5 bases). This CDR3 comprises 13 residues. Germline V gene sequence: CDR1 MDHEN, CDR2 SYDVKM. Trimming removed 11 bases at V and 0 bases at J, with 10 bases between. CDR3 nucleotides: TGTGCCGGTGAGGGAGCGAACACCGGGGAGCTGTTTTTT. It codes for CAGEGANTGELFF.

This clonotype was seen a few times. J is TRBJ2-1 and V is TRBV15, with TRBD1 matching 8 bases. The germline CDR1 and CDR2 sequences are LNHNV and YYDKDF (reference sequence). V dropped 5 bases and J dropped 9; count of bases not matched to a gene: 15. The CDR3 covers 16 residues. The CDR3 here is CATSPGAGGSVGEQFF. For the CDR3, the DNA is TGTGCCACCAGCCCAGGGGCAGGGGGCTCCGTTGGTGAGCAGTTCTTC.

This rearrangement joins TRBV6-2 or TRBV6-3 to TRBJ2-6; tentatively, D is TRBD2 (5 bases). The CDR3 runs 14 residues. Trimming pared 3 bases from V and 3 bases from J, leaving 6 bases between. CDR1 is MNHEY and CDR2 is SVGEGT in the germline V gene. CDR3 amino acids: CASSYGSGANVLTF. The CDR3 DNA is TGTGCCAGCAGTTATGGGAGTGGGGCCAACGTCCTGACTTTC.

This clonotype was seen a handful of times. The gene calls are TRBV29-1 and TRBJ2-2; TRBD2 matches 9 bases. Germline CDR1 is SQVTM and CDR2 is ANQGSEA. Trimming at V came to 5 bases and at J to 8 bases, leaving 6 bases not matched to a gene. The CDR3 is 13 amino acids. The CDR3 DNA reads as TGCAGCGTTACGTCTAGCGGGGTTGGGGAGCTGTTTTTT. This sequence encodes CSVTSSGVGELFF.

A few counts support this clonotype. The chain employs TRBV4-2 and TRBJ1-2, with D possibly matching TRBD1 (6 bases). V lost 2 bases and J lost 7, with 20 bases in between. The CDR3 consists of 16 residues. Germline V lookup: CDR1 LGHNA, CDR2 YNFKEQ. In nucleotides, the CDR3 is TGTGCCAGCAGCCAACCCTTGGACGGGGGCGGGAGTGGCTACACCTTC. It codes for CASSQPLDGGGSGYTF.

This chain joins TRBV4-2 and TRBJ2-1, with D perhaps matching TRBD2 (6 bases). Germline V CDR1 and CDR2: LGHNA, YNFKEQ. V dropped 3 bases and J dropped 4 bases, with 7 bases sitting between them. The CDR3 runs to 13 residues. The CDR3 spells CASSQTSYNEQFF. The DNA for the CDR3 is TGTGCCAGCAGCCAGACTAGTTACAATGAGCAGTTCTTC.

This CDR3 is CSAAGGGRYGYTF. The CDR3 DNA follows: TGCAGCGCCGCCGGAGGAGGGCGGTATGGCTACACCTTC. The chain uses TRBV29-1 and TRBJ1-2; D call uncertain. Germline assignment: CDR1 SQVTM and CDR2 ANQGSEA. V lost 7 bases to trimming and J lost 5 bases, with 17 bases between them. CDR3 size: 13 residues.

V is TRBV6-2 or TRBV6-3 and J is TRBJ2-1, with unresolved D. This CDR3 is built from 11 residues. V lost 2 bases, J lost 9 bases, and 5 bases lay in between. Germline values: CDR1 MNHEY, CDR2 SVGEGT. CDR3 sequence: CASSYTGEQFF. CDR3 nucleotide sequence: TGTGCCAGCAGTTACACGGGTGAGCAGTTCTTC.

There are a few counts of this clonotype. CDR3 coding DNA: TGTGCCAGCACCCCAGCTACGGCGAACACCGGGGAGCTGTTTTTT. Translating it yields CASTPATANTGELFF. The chain carries TRBV12-3 or TRBV12-4 and TRBJ2-2, with unresolved D. This CDR3 has 15 amino acids. V shed 7 bases and J shed 0 bases, with 12 bases lying between them.

The J gene is TRBJ2-7, the V gene TRBV5-1; D may be TRBD1 (6 bases). Germline V gene sequence: CDR1 SGHRS, CDR2 YFSETQ. The V gene lost 0 bases and the J gene lost 5 bases, with 15 bases spanning the gap. This CDR3 region has 15 residues. The CDR3 DNA sequence: TGCGCCAGCAGCTTGGCCCCGGGACAAAACAACGAGCAGTACGTC. Amino acids: CASSLAPGQNNEQYV.

This clonotype occurred a few times. V gene TRBV12-3 or TRBV12-4 combines with J gene TRBJ1-1; no definite D call. This CDR3 is 13 amino acids long. The ends were cut back, 1 base at V and 6 bases at J, with 9 bases in the middle. CDR3 in DNA: TGTGCCAGCAGTTTAGGGATGCGTTCTGAAGCTTTCTTT. Its translation is CASSLGMRSEAFF.

The gene calls are TRBV7-9 and TRBJ1-2; D unclear. The germline gives CDR1 SEHNR, CDR2 FQNEAQ (reference sequence). This CDR3 has 15 residues. The V end lost 0 bases, the J end lost 8 bases, and 16 bases lay between the germline ends. The CDR3 DNA sequence: TGTGCCAGCAGCTTAGCGCATGAAGGGCCTGAGGGCTACACCTTC. It codes for CASSLAHEGPEGYTF.

The V call is TRBV2, the J call TRBJ2-3; D possibly corresponds to TRBD2 (5 bases). The V gene lost 1 base and the J gene lost 2 bases, with 13 bases spanning the gap. CDR3 size: 16 residues. In germline, CDR1 is SNHLY, CDR2 FYNNEI. The CDR3 nucleotides are TGTGCCAGCAGTGAAGACACATCACGGGACACAGATACGCAGTATTTT. Its protein product is CASSEDTSRDTDTQYF.

This clonotype was seen a few times. The chain uses TRBV5-1 and TRBJ1-2, with 10 bases fitting TRBD1. CDR3 length: 16 residues. V lost 4 bases to trimming and J lost 7 bases; unmatched junction nucleotides: 13. From germline, CDR1 is SGHRS and CDR2 YFSETQ. CDR3 sequence: CASSPYGTGDPSGYTF. Written as DNA, the CDR3 is TGCGCCAGCAGCCCCTACGGGACAGGGGACCCCTCTGGCTACACCTTC.

In this sample, this clonotype turned up a few times. The rearrangement uses TRBV7-8 and TRBJ2-7; 7 positions agree with TRBD2. The ends lost 2 bases at V and 7 bases at J; junction bases unmatched: 8. The germline V gene encodes CDR1 SGHVS and CDR2 FQNEAQ. The CDR3 sequence is 14 residues long. The CDR3 DNA sequence: TGTGCCAGCAGCTTACCTAGCGGCACGGGGGAGCAGTACTTC. It specifies CASSLPSGTGEQYF.